This T cell receptor beta chain was recovered during a study of blood T cell repertoires in COVID-19. Overall study context: From the United States, Italy and Spain came samples of acute and convalescent COVID-19.

Original analysis: Amplification of reference gene primers was used by the study to estimate nucleated cell counts. Method: immunoSEQ multiplex PCR; TCRdb's copy keeps in-frame clones and lacks some. That table gives V, J and clone size, and the DNA gave D and trimming. The sample records around 73,000 clones, over 60% being singletons. Sequencing was carried out using peripheral blood. This TCR was recovered from a man in his sixties or seventies with COVID-19, enrolled during active disease.

Here the CDR3 reads CASSFGGQYGYTF. Here the CDR3 DNA reads TGTGCCAGCAGCTTCGGGGGGCAGTATGGCTACACCTTC. J is TRBJ1-2 and V is TRBV5-4; perhaps TRBD1 as D (6 bases). The CDR3 sequence is 13 residues long. The V gene's germline CDR1 is SGHNT and CDR2 YYREEE (reference sequence). The V gene lost 2 bases and the J gene lost 5 bases, with 10 bases spanning the gap.